These 2 T cell receptor beta chains were sequenced from one sample in a study of blood T cells in healthy people across ages. Through a sample-barcoded 5' primer and a J-beta primer mix, a second PCR was run for about 6 to 12 cycles. MiXCR, applied by TCRdb to the 5' RACE reads, yields one record per CDR3 protein. The repertoire has about a million distinct CDR3 sequences, about two fifths of them found once; the top ten carry over 10%. The sequenced sample consisted of blood. The receptor source for this set is a man aged 18 to 29 in good health.

The chain employs TRBV29-1 and TRBJ2-3; 12 nucleotides align to TRBD1. V lost 2 bases and J lost 10; bases outside the gene matches: 4. CDR1 and CDR2 from the germline V gene are SQVTM and ANQGSEA. This CDR3 has 13 amino acids. In DNA form, the CDR3 reads TGCAGCGTTGAATCGGGACAGGGGGCTCCGCAGTATTTT. Translating gives CSVESGQGAPQYF.

This clonotype has more than one count but fewer than ten. This chain joins TRBV29-1 and TRBJ2-3, with D possibly matching TRBD1 (6 bases). Germline assignment: CDR1 SQVTM and CDR2 ANQGSEA. The CDR3 sequence is 12 residues long. CDR3 amino acids: CTIGGATDTQYF. The CDR3 region has the DNA TGCACCATAGGGGGTGCCACAGATACGCAGTATTTT.